Shown below are 10 T cell receptor beta chains from a single sample sequenced in a study of beta chain features in type 1 diabetes. These receptors have no known antigen. Study outcomes and limitations: Type 1 diabetes patients had moderately but significantly shorter TCRB CDR3s in all four CD4+ subsets.

Expressed TCRB transcripts got sequenced, as all isolated RNA was reverse transcribed. Generated by immunoSEQ multiplex PCR, the TCRdb table keeps only in-frame clones and is missing some. Of about 660,000 clones detected, more than 13% appear once; the ten largest clones hold 0.035% to 0.04%. Sequencing input: naive CD4+ T cells from blood. The receptor set was obtained from a man younger than 30 with type 1 diabetes.

The rearrangement uses TRBV4-2 and TRBJ1-1, with no clear D. The CDR3 is 14 amino acids. V lost 6 bases to trimming and J lost 0 bases, with 11 bases between them. CDR1 and CDR2 from the germline V gene are LGHNA and YNFKEQ. The CDR3 sequence is CASRENSMNTEAFF. The CDR3 DNA sequence: TGTGCCAGCAGAGAGAACTCCATGAACACTGAAGCTTTCTTT.

This clone was observed a handful of times. The gene calls are TRBV28 and TRBJ2-1, with D possibly being TRBD2 (6 bases). This CDR3 contains 18 residues. Germline-derived CDR1 and CDR2 are MDHEN and SYDVKM. V was trimmed by 3 bases and J by 4 bases, leaving 22 bases between them. The CDR3 nucleotides are TGTGCCAGCAGTTTTCCCCAGGGAAGCCCGGCGGGATACAATGAGCAGTTCTTC. Its protein product is CASSFPQGSPAGYNEQFF.

In this sample, this clone turned up a few times. The V call is TRBV28, the J call TRBJ1-2, with 7 bases fitting TRBD1. The length of the CDR3 is 15 residues. Germline V gene data show CDR1 as MDHEN and CDR2 as SYDVKM. Losses at the gene ends were 3 bases for V and 7 bases for J; bases not matched to a gene: 11. The CDR3 loop is CASSLSDRVRSGYTF. CDR3 sequence (DNA): TGTGCCAGCAGTTTGTCCGACAGGGTGCGGAGTGGCTACACCTTC.

This chain uses TRBV30 with TRBJ1-5; the D gene is possibly TRBD1 (6 bases). The CDR3 spans 14 residues. The ends were cut back, 3 bases at V and 4 bases at J, with 13 bases in the middle. Germline V lookup: CDR1 GTSNPN, CDR2 SVGIG (reference sequence). CDR3 bases: TGTGCCTGGAGCCTGACTACAGGGAATCAGCCCCAGCATTTT. This gives the protein CAWSLTTGNQPQHF.

This clone was seen a few times. The chain employs TRBV13 and TRBJ1-2; possibly TRBD1 for D (6 bases). Germline V CDR1 and CDR2: PRHDT, FYEKMQ (reference sequence). This CDR3 spans 13 amino acids. With 7 bases removed from V and 7 bases from J, the gap between germline ends came to 16 bases. The CDR3 region is CASTGPLQGGYTF. The CDR3 nucleotides are TGTGCCAGCACCGGACCTCTACAGGGTGGCTACACCTTC.

The chain recombines TRBV6-5 with TRBJ2-4; no firm D call. Germline-derived CDR1 and CDR2 are MNHEY and SVGAGI. With 7 bases removed from V and 10 bases from J, the gap between germline ends came to 11 bases. The CDR3 is 11 residues long. The CDR3 region has the DNA TGTGCCAGCACCCAAGATTGGATTCAGTACTTC. The encoded protein is CASTQDWIQYF.

This clone appeared a few times. Here the CDR3 reads CASSSTGLVAKNIQYF. The DNA of the CDR3 is TGTGCCAGCAGTTCCACAGGGTTGGTGGCCAAAAACATTCAGTACTTC. V and J are TRBV27 and TRBJ2-4; possible D gene TRBD1, 6 bases. The V gene's germline CDR1 is MNHEY and CDR2 SMNVEV (reference sequence). The CDR3 is 16 residues long. The V end lost 4 bases, the J end lost 1 base, and 14 bases lay between the germline ends.

This clone has a handful of counts. The V call is TRBV25-1, the J call TRBJ2-3; D might be TRBD1 (5 bases). Per the germline V gene, CDR1 is MGHDK and CDR2 is SYGVNS. CDR3 length: 14 amino acids. V was cut by 1 base and J by 1 base, with 6 bases left in between. The CDR3 loop reads CASSELQGTDTQYF. Here the CDR3 DNA reads TGTGCCAGCAGTGAATTACAGGGCACAGATACGCAGTATTTT.

This sequence joins TRBV4-2 and TRBJ1-3, with no clear D. The CDR3 is 19 amino acids. The germline V gene encodes CDR1 LGHNA and CDR2 YNFKEQ. Trimming shortened V by 0 bases and J by 0 bases, and 18 bases separated the two germline ends. CDR3 in DNA: TGTGCCAGCAGCCAAGAAGGATCGCCTCGGAGGCCCTCTGGAAACACCATATATTTT. Encoded protein: CASSQEGSPRRPSGNTIYF.

This clone has a handful of counts. This chain links TRBV19 with TRBJ1-1; D is unresolved. Trimming took 4 bases from V and 5 from J, leaving 14 bases between them. Germline assignment: CDR1 LNHDA and CDR2 SQIVND (reference sequence). CDR3 size: 14 residues. The CDR3 coding sequence is TGTGCCAGTAGTACATCCCCGGGTCCTACTGAAGCTTTCTTT. The encoded protein is CASSTSPGPTEAFF. Supplemented by reference TRBV19 and TRBJ1-1, the full variable domain reads DGGITQSPKYLFRKEGQNVTLSCEQNLNHDAMYWYRQDPGQGLRLIYYSQIVNDFQKGDIAEGYSVSREKKESFPLTVTSAQKNPTAFYLCASSTSPGPTEAFFGQGTRLTVV.